One and the same sample provided the 8 T cell receptor beta chains below, sequenced in a study of T cell changes during pregnancy in multiple sclerosis. Some clones are missing from TCRdb's copy, which holds only in-frame ones; the method was immunoSEQ multiplex PCR. Of tens of thousands of clones in the sample, 85% to 95% were seen once. Source: CD4+ T cells from peripheral blood mononuclear cells, taken in the second trimester of pregnancy. All receptors come from a female donor with multiple sclerosis, enrolled in a pregnancy study.

The CDR3 reads CASSPRTGRPYEQYF. CDR3 nucleotides: TGTGCCAGCAGCCCCAGGACAGGGCGACCCTACGAGCAGTACTTC. V is TRBV7-9 and J is TRBJ2-7, with TRBD1 identical over 8 bases. The CDR3 spans 15 residues. J was trimmed by 2 bases and V by 5 bases; bases with no gene match: 8. Per the germline V gene, CDR1 is SEHNR and CDR2 is FQNEAQ (reference sequence).

The sample holds one count of this clone. The chain recombines TRBV30 with TRBJ2-1; 10 bases align to TRBD2. The junction had 10 bases not matched to a gene; V was cut back by 4 bases and J by 4 bases. CDR1 and CDR2 (germline): GTSNPN, SVGIG (reference sequence). The CDR3 contains 16 residues. The CDR3 nucleotides read TGTGCCTGGACCATGCTTGGGACTAGCGCATACAATGAGCAGTTCTTC. Translation: CAWTMLGTSAYNEQFF.

The chain couples TRBV5-8 to TRBJ2-2, with D perhaps matching TRBD1 (6 bases). Germline V gives CDR1 SGHTS, CDR2 YDEGEE. There are 15 residues in the CDR3. The V end was cut by 1 base, the J end by 4 bases, with 11 bases between. The CDR3 DNA is TGTGCCAGCAGCTTGAGGGGCAGGGGCACCGGGGAGCTGTTTTTT. Protein product: CASSLRGRGTGELFF.

This rearrangement joins TRBV5-1 to TRBJ2-5; 9 bases are shared with TRBD2. Trimming at V came to 1 base and at J to 2 bases, leaving 3 bases not matched to a gene. CDR1 and CDR2 (germline): SGHRS, YFSETQ. This CDR3 is 15 amino acids long. The DNA of the CDR3 is TGCGCCAGCAGCTTGCTTACTAGCGGGCAAGAGACCCAGTACTTC. Encoded protein: CASSLLTSGQETQYF.

The sample holds one count of this clone. This chain uses TRBV7-6 with TRBJ1-3; no reliable D call. The CDR3 extends over 17 amino acids. Germline-derived CDR1 and CDR2 are SGHVS and FNYEAQ. V gave up 2 bases and J gave up 0 bases, with 14 bases separating them. Here the CDR3 reads CASSLKERTLSGNTIYF. The CDR3 DNA is TGTGCCAGCAGCTTAAAGGAGCGTACCCTCTCTGGAAACACCATATATTTT.

Written as DNA, the CDR3 is TGTGCCAGCAGCTTATCGGGAAACACTGAAGCTTTCTTT. Its protein product is CASSLSGNTEAFF. This sequence joins TRBV11-3 and TRBJ1-1; D uncertain. Between the trimmed V and J ends, which lost 2 bases and 2 bases, there was a span of 6 bases. Looked up from germline, CDR1 is SGHNT and CDR2 is YENEEA. CDR3 size: 13 residues.

This chain connects TRBV7-9 to TRBJ2-3, with a tentative D call TRBD1 (6 bases). Germline lookup yields CDR1 SEHNR and CDR2 FQNEAQ (reference sequence). Trimming left V 1 base short and J 1 base short, with 9 bases between. The CDR3 loop spans 15 amino acids. The DNA for the CDR3 is TGTGCCAGCAGCTTAGGGCCAGGGGGCACAGATACGCAGTATTTT. It codes for CASSLGPGGTDTQYF.

The chain employs TRBV11-3 and TRBJ2-7, with TRBD2 identical over 9 bases. Germline assignment: CDR1 SGHNT and CDR2 YENEEA. This CDR3 spans 16 amino acids. Trimming cost V 5 bases and J 5 bases; bases outside gene matches: 13. Here the CDR3 DNA reads TGTGCCAGCAGCCCAAAGGGTAGCGGGAGTTCCGACGAGCAGTACTTC. Protein sequence: CASSPKGSGSSDEQYF.